Below are 20 T cell receptor beta chains sequenced from a single sample in a study of cytomegalovirus exposure and HLA in healthy donors. The PCR contained 60 Vbeta and 13 Jbeta primers. Clones were read by immunoSEQ multiplex PCR, and TCRdb kept only the in-frame ones, dropping some. In the table there are about 150,000 clones, roughly 85% of which are singletons. Sequencing input: PBMCs. The receptors derive from a man in his thirties or forties in good health and CMV-seropositive.

The chain carries TRBV28 and TRBJ2-7; 7 nucleotides agree with TRBD1. J lost 0 bases, V lost 6 bases, and 14 bases had no gene match. The V gene's germline CDR1 is MDHEN and CDR2 SYDVKM. CDR3 length: 17 amino acids. The CDR3 nucleotides are TGTGCCAGCAGCCCCGGGGACAGCCGTTTAAGCTCCTACGAGCAGTACGTC. Its translation is CASSPGDSRLSSYEQYV.

This clone was recorded only once. One end of the junction does not line up with germline, which may come from a read error. This chain joins TRBV7-9 and TRBJ1-1; D might be TRBD1 (6 bases). This CDR3 spans 14 amino acids. Germline CDR1 reads SEHNR; CDR2 reads FQNEAQ (reference sequence). The CDR3 DNA reads as TGTTCCAGCAGCTTAGCGAACACCAACAGGGTAGCTTTCTTT. It encodes CSSSLANTNRVAFF.

There are a few counts of this clone. The chain combines TRBV19 with TRBJ2-7; perhaps TRBD2 as D (6 bases). The germline V gene encodes CDR1 LNHDA and CDR2 SQIVND (reference sequence). The germline V and J ends were trimmed by 5 bases and 12 bases, with 17 bases remaining between them. This CDR3 is 12 amino acids long. The CDR3 region has the DNA TGTGCCAGTAGTCGGGATAGCGGCGTTGCGTACTTC. It yields the protein CASSRDSGVAYF.

The chain is built from TRBV7-2 and TRBJ1-1; D is perhaps TRBD1 (5 bases). Looked up from germline, CDR1 is SGHTA and CDR2 is FQGNSA. The CDR3 is 15 amino acids. V was clipped by 1 base and J by 2 bases, with 11 bases between them. CDR3 in amino acids: CASSLGAGKNTEAFF. Written as DNA, the CDR3 is TGTGCCAGCAGCTTAGGGGCAGGGAAAAACACTGAAGCTTTCTTT.

In its sample, this clone was seen once. This rearrangement joins TRBV5-1 to TRBJ2-2; D is unclear. V lost 0 bases and J lost 3, with 9 bases in between. The CDR3 loop spans 15 amino acids. The V gene's germline CDR1 is SGHRS and CDR2 YFSETQ. CDR3 DNA: TGCGCCAGCAGCTTGGCCTGGAGAGACACCGGGGAGCTGTTTTTT. Residues: CASSLAWRDTGELFF.

The rearrangement joins TRBV29-1 to TRBJ1-4; D is possibly TRBD1 (5 bases). Trimming left V 0 bases short and J 7 bases short, with 9 bases between. The CDR3 loop spans 13 amino acids. Looked up from germline, CDR1 is SQVTM and CDR2 is ANQGSEA. CDR3 in DNA: TGCAGCGTTGAAGACAGGGAGGGTGAAAAACTGTTTTTT. Its translation is CSVEDREGEKLFF.

This sequence joins TRBV4-3 and TRBJ2-3, with D possibly matching TRBD2 (6 bases). Germline CDR1 and CDR2: LGHNA and YSLEER. This CDR3 has 16 amino acids. The V and J ends lost 0 bases and 5 bases respectively, with 15 bases between them. CDR3 DNA sequence: TGCGCCAGCAGCCAAGAGGGGCCGGGAGCTAAAGATACGCAGTATTTT. It specifies CASSQEGPGAKDTQYF.

The chain recombines TRBV6-5 with TRBJ1-2; TRBD1 is a possible D gene (5 bases). Looked up from germline, CDR1 is MNHEY and CDR2 is SVGAGI. The V end was cut by 7 bases, the J end by 8 bases, with 14 bases between. The CDR3 consists of 12 residues. CDR3 coding DNA: TGTGCCAGCACCCCATGGGGCGTAGGCTACACCTTC. This translates into CASTPWGVGYTF.

The rearrangement uses TRBV2 and TRBJ2-5; TRBD2 aligns across 9 bases. V dropped 5 bases and J dropped 7; count of bases not matched to a gene: 2. The CDR3 consists of 12 residues. Germline V gives CDR1 SNHLY, CDR2 FYNNEI. The CDR3 is CASSMREGTQYF. In DNA, the CDR3 is TGTGCCAGCAGTATGCGGGAGGGGACCCAGTACTTC.

The J gene is TRBJ2-3, the V gene TRBV6-6, with 8 bases fitting TRBD2. Germline V gene data show CDR1 as MNHNY and CDR2 as SVGAGI (reference sequence). J was trimmed by 2 bases and V by 3 bases; bases with no gene match: 4. The CDR3 is 15 residues long. As DNA, the CDR3 is TGTGCCAGCAGTTATTGGCGGGAGGACACAGATACGCAGTATTTT. This gives the protein CASSYWREDTDTQYF.

Written as DNA, the CDR3 is TGTGCCACCACCTTCGGACAGGGGGCTGGCTACACCTTC. Translated, it gives CATTFGQGAGYTF. The J gene is TRBJ1-2, the V gene TRBV15, with TRBD1 matching 11 bases. The CDR3 length is 13 residues. Germline CDR1 LNHNV, CDR2 YYDKDF (reference sequence). Losses at the gene ends were 7 bases for V and 7 bases for J; bases not matched to a gene: 5.

CDR3 in amino acids: CASSFDRGVGYTF. In DNA, the CDR3 is TGTGCCAGCAGCTTTGACAGGGGTGTCGGCTACACCTTC. This chain joins TRBV5-4 and TRBJ1-2; 8 bases align to TRBD1. V trimming: 2 bases; J trimming: 8 bases; junction bases outside the gene matches: 5. This CDR3 comprises 13 residues. Germline-derived CDR1 and CDR2 are SGHNT and YYREEE (reference sequence).

The CDR3 bases are TGTGCCAGCTCACCACCTAGGGGGCCCATGAGTGCCACTGAAGCTTTCTTT. Its protein is CASSPPRGPMSATEAFF. The rearrangement links TRBV18 to TRBJ1-1; TRBD1 matches at 7 bases. The germline V gene has CDR1 KGHSH and CDR2 LQKENI. This CDR3 is 17 amino acids long. V dropped 0 bases and J dropped 4; count of bases not matched to a gene: 11.

The chain combines TRBV5-1 with TRBJ2-2; D possibly corresponds to TRBD1 (6 bases). Trimming took 6 bases from V and 6 from J, leaving 15 bases between them. Germline CDR1 is SGHRS and CDR2 is YFSETQ. The CDR3 has 14 residues. The chain's CDR3 is CASTSDSTSGELFF. The CDR3 region has the DNA TGCGCCAGCACATCGGACAGTACCTCCGGGGAGCTGTTTTTT.

This clone was seen once. This chain links TRBV9 with TRBJ2-2, with D possibly TRBD1 on 6 matching bases. CDR3 length: 16 amino acids. Germline V lookup: CDR1 SGDLS, CDR2 YYNGEE. The V and J ends lost 4 bases and 3 bases respectively, with 16 bases between them. For the CDR3, the DNA is TGTGCCAGCAGCCCTCGGAGGCAGGGGTACACCGGGGAGCTGTTTTTT. This sequence encodes CASSPRRQGYTGELFF.

CDR3 nucleotides: TGCGCCAGCACCGCGCGGGGGACAGGGGGCCCCGGGGAGCTGTTTTTT. It translates to CASTARGTGGPGELFF. The chain couples TRBV5-1 to TRBJ2-2, with TRBD1 matching 12 bases. Germline V gives CDR1 SGHRS, CDR2 YFSETQ. The CDR3 runs to 16 residues. Unmatched junction bases numbered 9, after V lost 6 bases and J lost 6 bases.

The DNA for the CDR3 is TGTGCCAGCAGTCCCCTACCGACTAGCGGGAGCTCCTACGAGCAGTACGTC. It specifies CASSPLPTSGSSYEQYV. V usage is TRBV28 and J usage is TRBJ2-7, with 12 bases identical to TRBD2. The CDR3 has 17 amino acids. The junction had 8 bases not matched to a gene; V was cut back by 5 bases and J by 0 bases. Germline V gene sequence: CDR1 MDHEN, CDR2 SYDVKM.

The V call is TRBV9, the J call TRBJ2-1; 9 positions match TRBD2. Trimming at V came to 4 bases and at J to 5 bases, leaving 4 bases not matched to a gene. The CDR3 is 14 residues long. CDR1 SGDLS and CDR2 YYNGEE come from the germline V gene. CDR3 amino acids: CASSLAGANNEQFF. The CDR3 region has the DNA TGTGCCAGCAGCTTAGCGGGAGCTAACAATGAGCAGTTCTTC.

V gene TRBV7-3 combines with J gene TRBJ2-2; 7 bases align to TRBD1. Germline values: CDR1 SGHTA, CDR2 FQGTGA. With V trimmed by 1 base and J by 4 bases, 6 bases remained unmatched. The CDR3 extends over 16 amino acids. CDR3 loop: CASSLIGRGSTGELFF. The CDR3 DNA reads TGTGCCAGCAGCTTAATAGGCAGGGGGAGCACCGGGGAGCTGTTTTTT. The full variable domain, with the rest looked up from reference TRBV7-3 and TRBJ2-2, is GAGVSQTPSNKVTEKGKYVELRCDPISGHTALYWYRQSLGQGPEFLIYFQGTGAADDSGLPNDRFFAVRPEGSVSTLKIQRTERGDSAVYLCASSLIGRGSTGELFFGEGSRLTVL.

A word on this clone: The identical CDR3 is also encoded by other nucleotide sequences in the sample. The genes are TRBV5-1 and TRBJ2-1; D may be TRBD2 (6 bases). The CDR3 totals 17 residues. The ends were cut back, 4 bases at V and 8 bases at J, with 25 bases in the middle. Germline assignment: CDR1 SGHRS and CDR2 YFSETQ. The DNA of the CDR3 is TGCGCCAGCAGCCCAAACCTACTAGCAGGAGGGCCAGATGAGCAGTTCTTC. Encoded protein: CASSPNLLAGGPDEQFF.